The clone carrying this T cell receptor (beta chain) was seen ten or more times. Its antigen is unidentified. The CDR3 covers 13 residues. Trimming pared 1 base from V and 6 bases from J, leaving 8 bases between. CDR1 is SGHRS, CDR2 YFSETQ, per germline. The data derive from a study of CD8 T cells in ankylosing spondylitis. Study results and limitations: The study looked at matched synovial fluid samples from ankylosing spondylitis patients. Disease-linked clones were reported to be significantly enriched there. Fewer than ten highly homologous variants made up a TCR beta motif that seemed to typify ankylosing spondylitis blood.

Scientists made TCR beta libraries using quantitative 5'-RACE with molecular barcodes. In TCRdb, the 5' RACE reads were re-called with MiXCR into one record per CDR3 protein. This sample has roughly 450,000 distinct CDR3 sequences, with about 24% found just once. Sample: blood, either unsorted or a sorted T cell fraction (not recorded which). This clonotype was sampled from a male donor with ankylosing spondylitis. This chain joins TRBV5-1 and TRBJ2-1; no definite D call. This CDR3 reads CASSLLAVNEQFF. CDR3 sequence (DNA): TGCGCCAGCAGCTTGCTGGCTGTCAATGAGCAGTTCTTC. The full variable domain, in which reference TRBV5-1 and TRBJ2-1 provide the parts outside the CDR3, is KAGVTQTPRYLIKTRGQQVTLSCSPISGHRSVSWYQQTPGQGLQFLFEYFSETQRNKGNFPGRFSGRQFSNSRSEMNVSTLELGDSALYLCASSLLAVNEQFFGPGTRLTVL.